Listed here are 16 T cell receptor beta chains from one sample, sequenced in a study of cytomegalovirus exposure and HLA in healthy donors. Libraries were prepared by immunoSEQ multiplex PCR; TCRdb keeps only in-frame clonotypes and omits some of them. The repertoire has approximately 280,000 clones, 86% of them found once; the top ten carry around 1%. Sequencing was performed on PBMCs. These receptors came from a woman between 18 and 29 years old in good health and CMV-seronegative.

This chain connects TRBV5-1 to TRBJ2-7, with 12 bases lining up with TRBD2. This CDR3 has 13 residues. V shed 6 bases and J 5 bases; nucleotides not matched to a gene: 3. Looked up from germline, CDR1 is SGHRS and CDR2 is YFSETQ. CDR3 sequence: CASTLAGGNEQYF. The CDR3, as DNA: TGCGCCAGCACCCTAGCGGGGGGGAACGAGCAGTACTTC.

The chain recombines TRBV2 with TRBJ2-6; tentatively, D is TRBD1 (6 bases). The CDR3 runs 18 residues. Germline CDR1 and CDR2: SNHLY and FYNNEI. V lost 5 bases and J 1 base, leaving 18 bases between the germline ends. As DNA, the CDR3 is TGTGCCAGCAGTCTAGGGGGTGACGCAGGGTCTGGGGCCAACGTCCTGACTTTC. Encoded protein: CASSLGGDAGSGANVLTF.

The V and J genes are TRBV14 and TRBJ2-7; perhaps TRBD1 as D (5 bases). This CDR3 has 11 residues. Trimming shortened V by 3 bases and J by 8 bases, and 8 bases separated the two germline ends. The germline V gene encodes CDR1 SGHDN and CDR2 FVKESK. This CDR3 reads CASSQGPKQYF. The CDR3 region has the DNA TGTGCCAGCAGCCAGGGGCCCAAGCAGTACTTC.

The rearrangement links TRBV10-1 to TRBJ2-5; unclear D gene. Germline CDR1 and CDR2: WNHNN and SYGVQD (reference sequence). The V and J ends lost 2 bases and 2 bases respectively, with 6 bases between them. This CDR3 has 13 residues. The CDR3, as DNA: TGCGCCAGCAGTGAGGCGGATCAAGAGACCCAGTACTTC. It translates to CASSEADQETQYF.

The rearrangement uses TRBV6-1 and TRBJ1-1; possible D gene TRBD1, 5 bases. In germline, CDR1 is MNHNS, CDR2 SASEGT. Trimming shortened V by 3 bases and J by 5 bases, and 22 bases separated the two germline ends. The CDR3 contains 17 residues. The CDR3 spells CASSDGYDWAGMTEAFF. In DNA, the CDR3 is TGTGCCAGCAGTGATGGGTATGATTGGGCAGGGATGACTGAAGCTTTCTTT.

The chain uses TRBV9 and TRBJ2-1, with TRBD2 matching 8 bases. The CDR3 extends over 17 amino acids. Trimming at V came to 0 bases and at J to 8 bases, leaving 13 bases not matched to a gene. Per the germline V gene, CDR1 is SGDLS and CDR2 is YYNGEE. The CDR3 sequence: CASSVEGAGAKSDEQFF. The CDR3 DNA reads TGTGCCAGCAGCGTAGAGGGAGCGGGGGCAAAGTCCGATGAGCAGTTCTTC.

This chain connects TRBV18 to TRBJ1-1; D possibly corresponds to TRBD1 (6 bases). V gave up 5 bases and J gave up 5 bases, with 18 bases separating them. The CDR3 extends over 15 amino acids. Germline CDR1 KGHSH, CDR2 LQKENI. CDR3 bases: TGTGCCAGCTCAACGGGACAAGGGGTCGTGACTGAAGCTTTCTTT. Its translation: CASSTGQGVVTEAFF.

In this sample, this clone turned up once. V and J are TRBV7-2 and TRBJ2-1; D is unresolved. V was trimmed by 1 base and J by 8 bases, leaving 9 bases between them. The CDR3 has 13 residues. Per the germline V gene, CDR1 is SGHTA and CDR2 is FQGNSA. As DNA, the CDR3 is TGTGCCAGCAGCTTAGTACCGGGTGATGAGCAGTTCTTC. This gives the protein CASSLVPGDEQFF.

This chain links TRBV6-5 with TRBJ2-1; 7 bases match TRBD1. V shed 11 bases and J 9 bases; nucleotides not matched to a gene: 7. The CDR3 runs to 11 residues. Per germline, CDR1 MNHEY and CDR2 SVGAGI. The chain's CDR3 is CAVSDRVEQFF. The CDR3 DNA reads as TGTGCCGTATCTGACAGGGTTGAGCAGTTCTTC.

The CDR3 here is CASNKGGSNTEAFF. CDR3 nucleotides: TGTGCCAGTAATAAGGGGGGGTCCAACACTGAAGCTTTCTTT. The chain is built from TRBV6-1 and TRBJ1-1; a possible D gene is TRBD1 (6 bases). Germline CDR1 reads MNHNS; CDR2 reads SASEGT. V was pared by 9 bases and J by 2 bases, with 16 bases between. This CDR3 has 14 residues.

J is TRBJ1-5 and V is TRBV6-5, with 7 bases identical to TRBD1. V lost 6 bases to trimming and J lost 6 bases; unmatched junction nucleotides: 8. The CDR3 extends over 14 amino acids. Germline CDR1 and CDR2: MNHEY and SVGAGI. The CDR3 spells CASSRGTATQPQHF. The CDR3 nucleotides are TGTGCCAGCAGCCGCGGGACAGCCACTCAGCCCCAGCATTTT.

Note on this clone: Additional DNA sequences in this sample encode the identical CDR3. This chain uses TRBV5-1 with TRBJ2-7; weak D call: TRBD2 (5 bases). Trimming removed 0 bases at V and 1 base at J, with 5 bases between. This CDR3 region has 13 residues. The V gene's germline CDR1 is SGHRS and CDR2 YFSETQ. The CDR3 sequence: CASSLAGSYEQYF. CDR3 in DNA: TGCGCCAGCAGCTTGGCGGGATCCTACGAGCAGTACTTC.

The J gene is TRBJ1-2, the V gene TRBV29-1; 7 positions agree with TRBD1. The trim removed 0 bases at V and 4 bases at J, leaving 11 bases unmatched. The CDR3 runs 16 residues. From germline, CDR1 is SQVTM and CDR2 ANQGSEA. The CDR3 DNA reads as TGCAGCGTTGAAGAGGGTCCCAGGGGGGCGGCCTATGGCTACACCTTC. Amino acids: CSVEEGPRGAAYGYTF.

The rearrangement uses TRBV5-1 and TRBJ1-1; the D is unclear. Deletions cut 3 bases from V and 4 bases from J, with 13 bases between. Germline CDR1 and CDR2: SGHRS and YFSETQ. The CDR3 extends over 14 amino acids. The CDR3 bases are TGCGCCAGCAGCTCCATTGGGCTTGGCACTGAAGCTTTCTTT. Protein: CASSSIGLGTEAFF.

The CDR3 DNA reads as TGCAGTGCCCGGTGGCGGGACACCATATATTTT. Translated: CSARWRDTIYF. This chain connects TRBV20-1 to TRBJ1-3, with D hard to call. V gave up 6 bases and J gave up 8 bases, with 11 bases separating them. The germline gives CDR1 DFQATT, CDR2 SNEGSKA (reference sequence). CDR3 length: 11 residues.

The CDR3 loop reads CASSETGIGGYTF. The CDR3 DNA follows: TGTGCCAGCAGCGAAACAGGGATAGGAGGCTACACCTTC. The genes are TRBV7-6 and TRBJ1-2; a possible D gene is TRBD1 (6 bases). This CDR3 comprises 13 residues. Trimming removed 5 bases from V and 8 bases from J, with 15 bases in between. Germline CDR1 and CDR2: SGHVS and FNYEAQ.